The rows below give T cell receptor beta chains drawn from one sample of a study of T cell responses to AZD1222 COVID-19 vaccine. Here immunoSEQ multiplex PCR was the method, and the copy in TCRdb shows in-frame clones only, minus some. Of some 100,000 clones in the sample, about 88% are singletons; the top ten hold roughly a sixth. The sample here was peripheral blood, taken on day 0 of AZD1222 vaccination. The receptors were gathered from an adult in good health. Both conserved end residues are part of each CDR3. D genes are given only for firm matches.

d_gene: NA
j_gene: TRBJ1-4
len: 13
v_gene: TRBV18
CDR3aa: CASSPKLGAQTFF
CDR3nt: TGTGCCAGCTCACCAAAACTTGGGGCCCAGACGTTTTTT

d_gene: NA
j_gene: TRBJ1-3
len: 14
v_gene: TRBV7-9
CDR3aa: CASSLGQQRNTIYF
CDR3nt: TGTGCCAGCAGCTTAGGACAGCAGCGAAACACCATATATTTT

d_gene: NA
j_gene: TRBJ1-4
len: 15
v_gene: TRBV2
CDR3aa: CASSTQGWANEKLFF
CDR3nt: TGTGCCAGCAGCACCCAGGGGTGGGCTAATGAAAAACTGTTTTTT

d_gene: NA
j_gene: TRBJ2-1
len: 14
v_gene: TRBV6-5
CDR3aa: CATKRSLVDNEQFF
CDR3nt: TGTGCCACTAAAAGGAGCCTAGTGGACAATGAGCAGTTCTTC

d_gene: NA
j_gene: TRBJ1-1
len: 14
v_gene: TRBV30
CDR3aa: CAWSALTPGTEAFF
CDR3nt: TGTGCCTGGAGTGCCCTCACCCCGGGCACTGAAGCTTTCTTT

d_gene: TRBD1
j_gene: TRBJ1-4
len: 13
v_gene: TRBV5-1
CDR3aa: CASSSQGNEKLFF
CDR3nt: TGCGCCAGCAGCTCACAGGGGAATGAAAAACTGTTTTTT

d_gene: NA
j_gene: TRBJ2-2
len: 14
v_gene: TRBV5-6
CDR3aa: CASSLKRDTGELFF
CDR3nt: TGTGCCAGCAGCTTGAAACGGGACACCGGGGAGCTGTTTTTT

d_gene: TRBD1
j_gene: TRBJ2-7
len: 15
v_gene: TRBV6-2/TRBV6-3
CDR3aa: CASSDPGQGDYEQYF
CDR3nt: TGTGCCAGCAGTGACCCGGGACAGGGAGATTACGAGCAGTACTTC

d_gene: NA
j_gene: TRBJ1-4
len: 14
v_gene: TRBV7-2
CDR3aa: CASSTRGANEKLFF
CDR3nt: TGTGCCAGCAGCACCAGGGGTGCTAATGAAAAACTGTTTTTT

d_gene: TRBD1
j_gene: TRBJ1-1
len: 12
v_gene: TRBV5-1
CDR3aa: CASRQGRTEAFF
CDR3nt: TGCGCCAGCCGACAGGGTCGGACTGAAGCTTTCTTT

d_gene: NA
j_gene: TRBJ2-2
len: 15
v_gene: TRBV5-4
CDR3aa: CASSFTRHNTGELFF
CDR3nt: TGTGCCAGCAGCTTTACCCGGCATAACACCGGGGAGCTGTTTTTT

d_gene: NA
j_gene: TRBJ2-5
len: 11
v_gene: TRBV5-1
CDR3aa: CASSAQETQYF
CDR3nt: TGCGCCAGCAGCGCCCAAGAGACCCAGTACTTC

d_gene: NA
j_gene: TRBJ1-5
len: 14
v_gene: TRBV7-2
CDR3aa: CASSQTGGGQPQHF
CDR3nt: TGTGCCAGCAGCCAGACAGGAGGGGGTCAGCCCCAGCATTTT

d_gene: NA
j_gene: TRBJ1-1
len: 14
v_gene: TRBV7-9
CDR3aa: CASSPSTPATEAFF
CDR3nt: TGTGCCAGCAGCCCCTCGACCCCCGCCACTGAAGCTTTCTTT

d_gene: NA
j_gene: TRBJ1-2
len: 13
v_gene: TRBV12-3/TRBV12-4
CDR3aa: CASSSGGTYGYTF
CDR3nt: TGTGCCAGCAGTTCGGGGGGGACCTATGGCTACACCTTC